The 27 T cell receptor beta chains presented below share a single source sample, sequenced in a study of blood T cells in healthy people across ages. For the second PCR, which ran for 7 to 11 cycles, a sample-barcoded 5' primer and a J-beta primer mix were used. A single record per CDR3 protein comes from TCRdb applying MiXCR to the 5' RACE reads. The repertoire consists of some 700,000 distinct CDR3 sequences, with around a fifth occurring once and the leading ten covering approximately 20%. Sequencing input: blood. The origin of the receptors is a man in his sixties or seventies in good health.

The CDR3 reads CASSLRAGGVGYNEQFF. For the CDR3, the DNA is TGTGCCAGCAGCTTACGGGCGGGAGGAGTGGGTTACAATGAGCAGTTCTTC. The V and J genes are TRBV7-3 and TRBJ2-1; 8 nucleotides agree with TRBD2. V shed 2 bases, J shed 4 bases, and the junction held 10 bases outside the gene matches. The CDR3 totals 17 residues. CDR1 and CDR2 from the germline V gene are SGHTA and FQGTGA.

The chain carries TRBV11-2 and TRBJ1-2; D is possibly TRBD1 (5 bases). Germline CDR1 is SGHAT and CDR2 is FQNNGV. Deletions cut 7 bases from V and 13 bases from J, with 13 bases between. The CDR3 totals 10 residues. Written as DNA, the CDR3 is TGTGCCAGCATCAGTGGGGGGTGCACCTTC. This codes for CASISGGCTF.

This clonotype was seen more than once but under ten times. The CDR3 DNA sequence: TGCGCCAGCAGCCAAGAGTTGAACACTGAAGCTTTCTTT. Encoded protein: CASSQELNTEAFF. V and J are TRBV4-1 and TRBJ1-1, with D unresolved. Germline V gene sequence: CDR1 MGHRA, CDR2 YSYEKL. This CDR3 comprises 13 residues. The ends were cut back, 0 bases at V and 0 bases at J, with 2 bases in the middle.

The V and J genes are TRBV14 and TRBJ2-3; D not resolved. The J call could be wrong; TRBJ1-5 is a better fit for the DNA end. In germline, CDR1 is SGHDN, CDR2 FVKESK. This CDR3 has 20 residues. The CDR3 sequence is CASSQDEETSGFTGTDTQHF. The CDR3 nucleotides are TGTGCCAGCAGCCAAGATGAGGAGACTAGCGGGTTCACGGGCACAGATACGCAGCATTTT.

The rearrangement joins TRBV5-1 to TRBJ1-4; D unresolved. This CDR3 region has 15 residues. Germline CDR1 and CDR2: SGHRS and YFSETQ. Trimming pared 4 bases from V and 2 bases from J, leaving 12 bases between. Here the CDR3 reads CASSPDLSTNEKLFF. The CDR3 region has the DNA TGCGCCAGCAGCCCCGACTTATCTACTAATGAAAAACTGTTTTTT.

Points on this clonotype: At one boundary the junction diverges from the germline segment, which might be a read error. V gene TRBV2 combines with J gene TRBJ2-6; D perhaps matches TRBD2 (5 bases). The CDR3 covers 13 residues. Germline V gives CDR1 SNHLY, CDR2 FYNNEI. The CDR3 loop reads CASSELRANVLTF. The CDR3 region has the DNA TGTGCCAGCAGTGAATTGCGGGCGAACGTCCTGACTTTC.

This clonotype was seen more than once but under ten times. This chain connects TRBV11-2 to TRBJ2-1; D is undetermined. This CDR3 spans 15 amino acids. V was trimmed by 0 bases and J by 7 bases, leaving 13 bases between them. Germline assignment: CDR1 SGHAT and CDR2 FQNNGV. The DNA of the CDR3 is TGTGCCAGCAGCTTAGAGTCCCGACGGTCGAATGAGCAGTTCTTC. Translated: CASSLESRRSNEQFF.

DNA for the CDR3: TGTGCCAGCAGGGACATTGGGCGGGTTGCAACTAATGAAAAACTGTTTTTT. Protein sequence: CASRDIGRVATNEKLFF. This chain joins TRBV6-1 and TRBJ1-4; possibly TRBD1 for D (5 bases). CDR3 length: 17 residues. Germline CDR1 reads MNHNS; CDR2 reads SASEGT. V was pared by 6 bases and J by 0 bases, with 17 bases between.

V and J are TRBV12-3 or TRBV12-4 and TRBJ2-2, with D unresolved. The CDR3 totals 13 residues. V was cut by 5 bases and J by 9 bases, with 13 bases left in between. DNA of the CDR3: TGTGCCAGCAGTCCCCTCTATGGCAGGGAGCTGTTTTTT. Its protein is CASSPLYGRELFF.

The chain couples TRBV3-1 to TRBJ2-3; TRBD1 agrees at 7 bases. V lost 4 bases to trimming and J lost 2 bases; unmatched junction nucleotides: 12. The CDR3 contains 17 residues. Germline lookup yields CDR1 LGHDT and CDR2 YNNKEL (reference sequence). This CDR3 is CASSLRLFGTVTDTQYF. The DNA of the CDR3 is TGTGCCAGCAGCCTCCGACTCTTCGGGACAGTCACAGATACGCAGTATTTT.

This clonotype was seen ten or more times. The chain employs TRBV7-9 and TRBJ1-5; D call uncertain. The CDR3 length is 13 residues. Trimming removed 5 bases at V and 0 bases at J, with 5 bases between. Germline CDR1 reads SEHNR; CDR2 reads FQNEAQ (reference sequence). The DNA of the CDR3 is TGTGCCAGCAGCCTCAGTAGCAATCAGCCCCAGCATTTT. It encodes CASSLSSNQPQHF.

This clonotype has more than one count but fewer than ten. The V gene is TRBV7-9, the J gene TRBJ2-2, with TRBD1 identical over 8 bases. Per the germline V gene, CDR1 is SEHNR and CDR2 is FQNEAQ (reference sequence). Losses at the gene ends were 4 bases for V and 4 bases for J; bases not matched to a gene: 5. CDR3 length: 15 residues. CDR3 sequence reads: CASSSRGRSTGELFF. CDR3 nucleotide sequence: TGTGCCAGCAGCTCCAGGGGGCGCAGCACCGGGGAGCTGTTTTTT. Filled out from reference TRBV7-9 and TRBJ2-2, the complete variable domain reads DTGVSQNPRHKITKRGQNVTFRCDPISEHNRLYWYRQTLGQGPEFLTYFQNEAQLEKSRLLSDRFSAERPKGSFSTLEIQRTEQGDSAMYLCASSSRGRSTGELFFGEGSRLTVL.

The V gene is TRBV12-3 or TRBV12-4, the J gene TRBJ1-2; D remains unclear. This CDR3 is 14 amino acids long. Trimming pared 3 bases from V and 4 bases from J, leaving 12 bases between. In nucleotides, the CDR3 is TGTGCCAGCAGTTTGTCGGGTAGTCCCTATGGCTACACCTTC. Amino acids: CASSLSGSPYGYTF.

This chain joins TRBV30 and TRBJ2-3; D ambiguous. This CDR3 spans 12 amino acids. The germline V gene has CDR1 GTSNPN and CDR2 SVGIG (reference sequence). V lost 0 bases to trimming and J lost 9 bases, with 10 bases between them. CDR3 DNA sequence: TGTGCCTGGAGTGTATCTCCCGGGACGCAGTATTTT. This codes for CAWSVSPGTQYF.

This clonotype was detected many times. This chain links TRBV3-1 with TRBJ2-7; a weak D match, TRBD1 (5 bases). The J call may be incorrect, as the DNA end agrees better with TRBJ2-1. Germline V gene sequence: CDR1 LGHDT, CDR2 YNNKEL (reference sequence). The CDR3 totals 14 residues. CDR3 nucleotides: TGTGCCAGCAGCCAAGATCCAGGGTGGGGTGAGCAGTTCTTC. It yields the protein CASSQDPGWGEQFF.

The table lists this clonotype with a few counts. This rearrangement joins TRBV7-2 to TRBJ1-4, with a tentative D call TRBD1 (5 bases). The CDR3 consists of 16 residues. Germline V gene sequence: CDR1 SGHTA, CDR2 FQGNSA. The germline V and J ends were trimmed by 1 base and 0 bases, with 9 bases remaining between them. CDR3 sequence: CASSLGPGATNEKLFF. CDR3 nucleotide sequence: TGTGCCAGCAGCTTAGGCCCGGGGGCAACTAATGAAAAACTGTTTTTT.

The chain links TRBV5-6 to TRBJ1-4; unclear D gene. There are 13 residues in the CDR3. CDR1 and CDR2 (germline): SGHDT, YYEEEE. The germline V and J ends were trimmed by 1 base and 7 bases, with 8 bases remaining between them. CDR3 nucleotide sequence: TGTGCCAGCAGCTTGTCCATGAGTGAAAAACTGTTTTTT. It codes for CASSLSMSEKLFF. The complete variable domain, with remaining parts taken from reference TRBV5-6 and TRBJ1-4, reads DAGVTQSPTHLIKTRGQQVTLRCSPKSGHDTVSWYQQALGQGPQFIFQYYEEEERQRGNFPDRFSGHQFPNYSSELNVNALLLGDSALYLCASSLSMSEKLFFGSGTQLSVL.

This clonotype came up a few times. The gene calls are TRBV12-3 or TRBV12-4 and TRBJ1-5; D gene ambiguous. The germline V and J ends were trimmed by 5 bases and 0 bases, with 8 bases remaining between them. CDR3 length: 14 amino acids. CDR3 sequence: CASSPHYSNQPQHF. The CDR3 region has the DNA TGTGCCAGCAGTCCTCACTATAGCAATCAGCCCCAGCATTTT.

The chain combines TRBV7-9 with TRBJ1-1; the D gene is possibly TRBD1 (5 bases). CDR1 is SEHNR and CDR2 is FQNEAQ in the germline V gene (reference sequence). The length of the CDR3 is 16 residues. Trimming cost V 3 bases and J 0 bases, with 14 bases left between them. The CDR3 is CASSLGHSIMNTEAFF. In nucleotides, the CDR3 is TGTGCCAGCAGCTTGGGGCATTCTATCATGAACACTGAAGCTTTCTTT.

Many counts were recorded for this clonotype. V usage is TRBV6-5 and J usage is TRBJ2-3, with 10 bases lining up with TRBD2. V was pared by 10 bases and J by 3 bases, with 7 bases of the junction left unmatched. Germline V gene lookup returns CDR1 MNHEY and CDR2 SVGAGI. The CDR3 sequence is 14 residues long. CDR3 region: CATKPGLATDTQYF. The CDR3 DNA reads as TGTGCCACAAAACCGGGACTAGCGACAGATACGCAGTATTTT.

This clonotype was observed many times. The V call is TRBV6-5, the J call TRBJ2-3; 8 bases match TRBD1. The V gene end was trimmed by 5 bases and the J gene end by 6 bases; junction bases not matched to a gene: 4. The CDR3 is made up of 13 amino acids. Germline lookup yields CDR1 MNHEY and CDR2 SVGAGI. CDR3 in amino acids: CASSRQGFDTQYF. The DNA of the CDR3 is TGTGCCAGCAGTAGACAGGGGTTTGATACGCAGTATTTT.

This clonotype was counted a single time. V gene TRBV24-1 combines with J gene TRBJ1-5, with D perhaps TRBD1 (5 bases). Trimming stripped 1 base from V and 6 bases from J, with 9 bases between. The V gene's germline CDR1 is KGHDR and CDR2 SFDVKD. This CDR3 has 14 amino acids. The CDR3 bases are TGTGCCACCAGTGATTTTCAAGGGGTTCAGCCCCAGCATTTT. It is translated as CATSDFQGVQPQHF.

The chain carries TRBV5-1 and TRBJ1-6, with D maybe TRBD1 (6 bases). The length of the CDR3 is 14 residues. Germline CDR1 SGHRS, CDR2 YFSETQ. Deletions cut 4 bases from V and 7 bases from J, with 12 bases between. CDR3 bases: TGCGCCAGCAGCATACGGACAGAGAATTCACCCCTCCACTTT. Translated, it gives CASSIRTENSPLHF.

There are a few counts of this clonotype. The CDR3 coding sequence is TGTGCCAGCAGTACAGGGGGCTCCAATGAGCAGTTCTTC. This codes for CASSTGGSNEQFF. The J gene is TRBJ2-1, the V gene TRBV5-6, with 9 bases matching TRBD1. The CDR3 runs 13 residues. Per the germline V gene, CDR1 is SGHDT and CDR2 is YYEEEE. V was clipped by 5 bases and J by 6 bases; unmatched bases: 3.

The rearrangement joins TRBV7-2 to TRBJ2-3; TRBD2 agrees at 12 bases. Germline V CDR1 and CDR2: SGHTA, FQGNSA. After removal of 3 bases from V and 3 bases from J, the junction contained 4 bases not matched to a gene. This CDR3 contains 16 residues. The CDR3 spells CASSFLLAGGTDTQYF. The DNA for the CDR3 is TGTGCCAGCAGCTTCCTACTAGCGGGGGGTACAGATACGCAGTATTTT.

The table lists this clonotype with a few counts. The J gene is TRBJ1-2, the V gene TRBV20-1; D gene unclear. V lost 3 bases to trimming and J lost 3 bases, with 8 bases between them. This CDR3 contains 12 residues. CDR1 and CDR2 (germline): DFQATT, SNEGSKA (reference sequence). The CDR3 nucleotides are TGCAGTGCTAGTTGGCGCTACTATGGCTACACCTTC. It yields the protein CSASWRYYGYTF.

The chain carries TRBV20-1 and TRBJ2-2; 11 nucleotides align to TRBD1. The CDR3 is 15 residues long. The V gene end was trimmed by 5 bases and the J gene end by 2 bases; junction bases not matched to a gene: 4. The V gene's germline CDR1 is DFQATT and CDR2 SNEGSKA (reference sequence). CDR3 amino acids: CSARTGGFNTGELFF. CDR3 sequence (DNA): TGCAGTGCTCGGACAGGGGGCTTTAACACCGGGGAGCTGTTTTTT.